Listed below are T cell receptor beta chains from one sample, sequenced in a study of T cell responses to AZD1222 COVID-19 vaccine. Some clones are missing from TCRdb's copy, which holds only in-frame ones; the method was immunoSEQ multiplex PCR. The sample consists of approximately 70,000 clones, approximately 88% of them appearing once. The material was peripheral blood, obtained 28 days after the second dose of the MenACWY control vaccine. These TCRs come from an adult who received the MenACWY meningococcal vaccine as a control. Each CDR3 is given with its conserved first and last residue. D genes are given only for firm matches. Size is stated for part of the rows, as once, few or many counts, or as a class when the clone is expanded.

v_call: TRBV11-3
j_call: TRBJ2-3
clone_size: -
d_call: -
cdr3_aa: CASSLTVTDTQYF
cdr3_nt: TGTGCCAGCAGCTTGACGGTAACAGATACGCAGTATTTT

v_call: TRBV4-3
j_call: TRBJ2-7
clone_size: -
d_call: TRBD2
cdr3_aa: CASSQVGLAGARYEQYF
cdr3_nt: TGCGCCAGCAGCCAAGTAGGTCTAGCGGGGGCCCGCTACGAGCAGTACTTC

v_call: TRBV6-2/TRBV6-3
j_call: TRBJ2-3
clone_size: few
d_call: -
cdr3_aa: CASSYSSSGGTDTQYF
cdr3_nt: TGTGCCAGCAGTTACTCGAGTAGCGGCGGCACAGATACGCAGTATTTT

v_call: TRBV18
j_call: TRBJ1-2
clone_size: once
d_call: -
cdr3_aa: CASSPNEGEVGYTF
cdr3_nt: TGTGCCAGCTCACCAAACGAAGGGGAGGTTGGCTACACCTTC

v_call: TRBV21-1
j_call: TRBJ2-7
clone_size: -
d_call: -
cdr3_aa: CASRTQGGEQYF
cdr3_nt: TGTGCCAGCAGAACACAGGGGGGTGAGCAGTACTTC

v_call: TRBV19
j_call: TRBJ2-1
clone_size: -
d_call: TRBD2
cdr3_aa: CATQAGPSYNEQFF
cdr3_nt: TGTGCCACCCAAGCGGGGCCCTCCTACAATGAGCAGTTCTTC

v_call: TRBV28
j_call: TRBJ2-3
clone_size: -
d_call: -
cdr3_aa: CASNPGGQTSTDTQYF
cdr3_nt: TGTGCCAGCAACCCGGGGGGACAGACAAGCACAGATACGCAGTATTTT

v_call: TRBV7-2
j_call: TRBJ2-7
clone_size: -
d_call: TRBD2
cdr3_aa: CASSPGLAAYEQYF
cdr3_nt: TGTGCCAGCAGCCCGGGACTAGCGGCCTACGAGCAGTACTTC

v_call: TRBV6-5
j_call: TRBJ1-6
clone_size: once
d_call: -
cdr3_aa: CATHTVIAGRRPLHF
cdr3_nt: TGTGCCACCCACACAGTTATCGCGGGGAGAAGGCCCCTCCACTTT

v_call: TRBV6-5
j_call: TRBJ1-2
clone_size: -
d_call: TRBD1
cdr3_aa: CASGTGSSGGYGYTF
cdr3_nt: TGTGCCTCTGGGACAGGTTCCTCGGGAGGCTATGGCTACACCTTC

v_call: TRBV9
j_call: TRBJ1-6
clone_size: -
d_call: -
cdr3_aa: CASSVDNSPLHF
cdr3_nt: TGTGCCAGCAGCGTAGATAATTCACCCCTCCACTTT

v_call: TRBV19
j_call: TRBJ1-5
clone_size: few
d_call: -
cdr3_aa: CASTEVEGRKPQHF
cdr3_nt: TGTGCCAGTACTGAGGTCGAAGGGAGGAAGCCCCAGCATTTT

v_call: TRBV2
j_call: TRBJ1-5
clone_size: medium-sized
d_call: -
cdr3_aa: CASSEGRNSNQPQHF
cdr3_nt: TGTGCCAGCAGTGAAGGACGGAATAGCAATCAGCCCCAGCATTTT

v_call: TRBV3-1/TRBV3-2
j_call: TRBJ2-2
clone_size: -
d_call: TRBD2
cdr3_aa: CASSRERGANTGELFF
cdr3_nt: TGTGCCAGCAGCCGTGAGCGGGGGGCTAACACCGGGGAGCTGTTTTTT

v_call: TRBV11-3
j_call: TRBJ2-7
clone_size: -
d_call: TRBD1
cdr3_aa: CASSLGTGGIYEQYF
cdr3_nt: TGTGCCAGCAGCTTAGGGACAGGGGGCATCTACGAGCAGTACTTC

v_call: TRBV6-5
j_call: TRBJ2-3
clone_size: -
d_call: -
cdr3_aa: CASSYMSGPSTDTQYF
cdr3_nt: TGTGCCAGCAGTTACATGTCCGGTCCTAGCACAGATACGCAGTATTTT

v_call: TRBV5-1
j_call: TRBJ2-7
clone_size: -
d_call: TRBD1
cdr3_aa: CASSLGIGQVGTYEQYF
cdr3_nt: TGCGCCAGCAGCTTGGGAATCGGACAGGTCGGGACCTACGAGCAGTACTTC

v_call: TRBV18
j_call: TRBJ1-1
clone_size: -
d_call: -
cdr3_aa: CASSAGKNTEAFF
cdr3_nt: TGTGCCAGCTCAGCCGGGAAGAACACTGAAGCTTTCTTT

v_call: TRBV6-5
j_call: TRBJ2-7
clone_size: -
d_call: -
cdr3_aa: CASSYSGGLATYEQYF
cdr3_nt: TGTGCCAGCAGTTACTCTGGGGGGCTGGCGACCTACGAGCAGTACTTC

v_call: TRBV2
j_call: TRBJ2-5
clone_size: -
d_call: -
cdr3_aa: CASSDGLGETQYF
cdr3_nt: TGTGCCAGCAGTGATGGCCTTGGGGAGACCCAGTACTTC

v_call: TRBV19
j_call: TRBJ1-2
clone_size: -
d_call: -
cdr3_aa: CASTYRNYGYTF
cdr3_nt: TGTGCCAGTACCTACAGGAACTATGGCTACACCTTC

v_call: TRBV7-2
j_call: TRBJ1-1
clone_size: -
d_call: TRBD1
cdr3_aa: CASSLQGGAEAFF
cdr3_nt: TGTGCCAGCAGCTTACAAGGGGGCGCTGAAGCTTTCTTT

v_call: TRBV15
j_call: TRBJ1-5
clone_size: -
d_call: -
cdr3_aa: CATSRDSRNNQPQHF
cdr3_nt: TGTGCCACCAGCAGAGATTCCCGAAACAATCAGCCCCAGCATTTT

v_call: TRBV6-5
j_call: TRBJ1-3
clone_size: -
d_call: -
cdr3_aa: CASSRGDTIYF
cdr3_nt: TGTGCCAGCAGCCGAGGGGACACCATATATTTT

v_call: TRBV7-2
j_call: TRBJ2-6
clone_size: -
d_call: -
cdr3_aa: CAIRASGANVLTF
cdr3_nt: TGTGCCATCAGGGCATCTGGGGCCAACGTCCTGACTTTC

v_call: TRBV5-6
j_call: TRBJ2-1
clone_size: -
d_call: TRBD2
cdr3_aa: CASSLGGGPQFF
cdr3_nt: TGTGCCAGCAGCTTGGGCGGGGGGCCGCAGTTCTTC

v_call: TRBV5-5
j_call: TRBJ1-2
clone_size: -
d_call: -
cdr3_aa: CASSLEDSGYGYTF
cdr3_nt: TGTGCCAGCAGCTTGGAGGACAGCGGCTATGGCTACACCTTC

v_call: TRBV4-3
j_call: TRBJ1-3
clone_size: -
d_call: -
cdr3_aa: CASSRTRGSGNTIYF
cdr3_nt: TGCGCCAGCAGCCGGACCAGGGGCTCTGGAAACACCATATATTTT

v_call: TRBV6-6
j_call: TRBJ1-5
clone_size: -
d_call: TRBD1
cdr3_aa: CASRHPGQGYQPQHF
cdr3_nt: TGTGCCAGCAGGCACCCGGGACAGGGATATCAGCCCCAGCATTTT

v_call: TRBV11-3
j_call: TRBJ1-1
clone_size: -
d_call: -
cdr3_aa: CASSLTAISTEAFF
cdr3_nt: TGTGCCAGCAGCTTGACAGCGATCAGCACTGAAGCTTTCTTT

v_call: TRBV6-1
j_call: TRBJ1-5
clone_size: -
d_call: -
cdr3_aa: CASSELNMRNQPQHF
cdr3_nt: TGTGCCAGCAGTGAACTCAACATGAGGAATCAGCCCCAGCATTTT

v_call: TRBV20-1
j_call: TRBJ1-1
clone_size: -
d_call: -
cdr3_aa: CSAPGPTEAFF
cdr3_nt: TGCAGTGCCCCTGGACCTACTGAAGCTTTCTTT

v_call: TRBV7-2
j_call: TRBJ1-3
clone_size: -
d_call: -
cdr3_aa: CASSHTTTRSGNTIYF
cdr3_nt: TGTGCCAGCAGTCACACGACTACCCGCTCTGGAAACACCATATATTTT

v_call: TRBV28
j_call: TRBJ1-1
clone_size: -
d_call: TRBD1
cdr3_aa: CASSPPVARGTEAFF
cdr3_nt: TGTGCCAGCAGCCCCCCGGTGGCCAGGGGGACTGAAGCTTTCTTT

v_call: TRBV14
j_call: TRBJ2-1
clone_size: few
d_call: TRBD2
cdr3_aa: CASSQVRFAGGHNEQFF
cdr3_nt: TGTGCCAGCAGCCAAGTAAGATTCGCGGGGGGGCACAATGAGCAGTTCTTC

v_call: TRBV9
j_call: TRBJ2-6
clone_size: -
d_call: -
cdr3_aa: CASGGFGANVLTF
cdr3_nt: TGTGCCAGCGGAGGGTTCGGGGCCAACGTCCTGACTTTC

v_call: TRBV9
j_call: TRBJ2-3
clone_size: -
d_call: TRBD2
cdr3_aa: CASSVGSGGDTQYF
cdr3_nt: TGTGCCAGCAGCGTAGGAAGCGGGGGCGATACGCAGTATTTT

v_call: TRBV7-2
j_call: TRBJ2-7
clone_size: -
d_call: -
cdr3_aa: CASSATRTSYEQYF
cdr3_nt: TGTGCCAGCAGCGCAACCCGGACCTCCTACGAGCAGTACTTC

v_call: TRBV6-2/TRBV6-3
j_call: TRBJ1-1
clone_size: -
d_call: -
cdr3_aa: CASSFVRVATEAFF
cdr3_nt: TGTGCCAGCAGTTTTGTCAGGGTGGCCACTGAAGCTTTCTTT

v_call: TRBV30
j_call: TRBJ1-5
clone_size: once
d_call: -
cdr3_aa: CAWSTVLGTQPQHF
cdr3_nt: TGTGCCTGGAGCACAGTATTAGGTACTCAGCCCCAGCATTTT

v_call: TRBV6-2/TRBV6-3
j_call: TRBJ2-3
clone_size: -
d_call: -
cdr3_aa: CASSYSPLQALSRDTQYF
cdr3_nt: TGTGCCAGCAGTTACTCGCCCTTGCAGGCCCTGAGTAGAGATACGCAGTATTTT

v_call: TRBV4-3
j_call: TRBJ2-1
clone_size: -
d_call: TRBD2
cdr3_aa: CASSQDIGRGRVF
cdr3_nt: TGCGCCAGCAGCCAAGATATCGGGCGGGGGAGGGTCTTC

v_call: TRBV19
j_call: TRBJ1-6
clone_size: -
d_call: -
cdr3_aa: CATSRTADNSPLHF
cdr3_nt: TGTGCCACTTCCCGGACAGCAGATAATTCACCCCTCCACTTT

v_call: TRBV14
j_call: TRBJ2-1
clone_size: -
d_call: TRBD1
cdr3_aa: CASSQLGQGNNEQFF
cdr3_nt: TGTGCCAGCAGCCAGTTGGGACAGGGGAACAATGAGCAGTTCTTC

v_call: TRBV9
j_call: TRBJ1-2
clone_size: -
d_call: -
cdr3_aa: CASSGGGPGGEGYTF
cdr3_nt: TGTGCCAGCAGCGGAGGGGGGCCGGGTGGAGAGGGCTACACCTTC

v_call: TRBV7-2
j_call: TRBJ2-1
clone_size: -
d_call: -
cdr3_aa: CASSLVPNSMDEQFF
cdr3_nt: TGTGCCAGCAGCTTGGTTCCGAATAGCATGGATGAGCAGTTCTTC

v_call: TRBV9
j_call: TRBJ2-7
clone_size: -
d_call: -
cdr3_aa: CASSVAQGYEQYF
cdr3_nt: TGTGCCAGCAGCGTAGCTCAGGGGTACGAGCAGTACTTC

v_call: TRBV7-7
j_call: TRBJ2-2
clone_size: -
d_call: -
cdr3_aa: CASSPRGPGSSGTGELFF
cdr3_nt: TGTGCCAGCAGCCCCAGGGGCCCCGGGTCCTCGGGCACCGGGGAGCTGTTTTTT

v_call: TRBV19
j_call: TRBJ1-5
clone_size: -
d_call: TRBD1
cdr3_aa: CASRTRQGGRSNQPQHF
cdr3_nt: TGTGCCAGTAGAACCAGACAGGGGGGAAGGAGCAATCAGCCCCAGCATTTT

v_call: TRBV5-5
j_call: TRBJ2-5
clone_size: once
d_call: -
cdr3_aa: CASSWGAIQETQYF
cdr3_nt: TGTGCCAGCAGCTGGGGGGCGATCCAAGAGACCCAGTACTTC

v_call: TRBV18
j_call: TRBJ2-5
clone_size: -
d_call: TRBD1
cdr3_aa: CASSPRGTVAGETQYF
cdr3_nt: TGTGCCAGCTCACCAAGAGGGACAGTCGCGGGAGAGACCCAGTACTTC

v_call: TRBV4-3
j_call: TRBJ2-1
clone_size: once
d_call: TRBD2
cdr3_aa: CASSQGTSGGAVGEQFF
cdr3_nt: TGCGCCAGCAGCCAAGGGACTAGCGGGGGGGCGGTGGGTGAGCAGTTCTTC